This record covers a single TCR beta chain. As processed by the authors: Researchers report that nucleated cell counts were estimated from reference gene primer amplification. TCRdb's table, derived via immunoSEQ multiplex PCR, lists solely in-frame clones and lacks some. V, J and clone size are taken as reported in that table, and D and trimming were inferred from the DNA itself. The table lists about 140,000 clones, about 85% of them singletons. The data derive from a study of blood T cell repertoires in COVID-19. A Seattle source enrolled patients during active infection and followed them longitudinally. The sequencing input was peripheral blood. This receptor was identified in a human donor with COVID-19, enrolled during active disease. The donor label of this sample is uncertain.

CDR3 in DNA: TGTGCCAGCAGCCCTTCAGCGGGGGGAGGAGAGACCCAGTACTTC. It yields the protein CASSPSAGGGETQYF. The chain carries TRBV11-1 and TRBJ2-5, with 9 bases matching TRBD2. With V trimmed by 5 bases and J by 4 bases, 8 bases remained unmatched. This CDR3 comprises 15 residues. Germline lookup yields CDR1 SGHAT and CDR2 FQDESV (reference sequence).